The present T cell receptor (beta chain) was sequenced within a study of shared clonotypes between healthy human individuals. General study findings and limits: Larger estimated richness was generally seen in naive subsets than in memory subsets. A small donor pool kept down the genetic and exposure-history diversity that was represented.

Deep-level running was used for the assay. Authors' analysis steps: Junction-only immunoSEQ sequences carried no quality scores, so filtering differed. TCRdb's table, derived via immunoSEQ multiplex PCR, lists solely in-frame clones and lacks some. V and J calls and clone size are those listed in that table; D and trimming were worked out from the DNA. Of fewer than 1.8 million clones in the sample, about 98.5% are singletons; the top ten hold about 0.34%. This CDR3 has 16 residues. CDR1 and CDR2 from the germline V gene are SGHNT and YYREEE (reference sequence). The V segment lost 1 base and the J segment 4 bases; nucleotides outside the gene matches: 6. This clone was observed a single time. Its specificity is not known.

The clonotype comes from a man aged 30-40 years in good health. The gene calls are TRBV5-4 and TRBJ2-1; 9 bases fit TRBD2. The sample was naive CD4+ T cells sorted from blood. Subset here: CD45RA+ positively selected. The CDR3 is CASSLRAGGGYNEQFF. The CDR3 DNA reads TGTGCCAGCAGCTTGAGGGCGGGAGGGGGGTACAATGAGCAGTTCTTC.